One and the same sample provided the 5 T cell receptor beta chains below, sequenced in a study of PD-1 blockade in classical Hodgkin lymphoma. In every patient, relapse followed autologous stem cell transplantation, while exposure to brentuximab vedotin differed. Assay used: immunoSEQ multiplex PCR; TCRdb lists only in-frame clones, some missing. Among more than 85,000 clones listed, about nine tenths were seen once. Sequencing was performed on peripheral blood mononuclear cells (PBMCs), taken before the second cycle of nivolumab. These receptors were taken from a human donor with classical Hodgkin lymphoma.

The chain combines TRBV27 with TRBJ1-5, with a possible D match to TRBD1 (6 bases). The length of the CDR3 is 17 residues. Trimming took off 4 bases at V and 5 bases at J, with 21 bases between the two ends. Per the germline V gene, CDR1 is MNHEY and CDR2 is SMNVEV (reference sequence). The CDR3 bases are TGTGCCAGCAGTTCTGGGGAGGGGGGGCTTGAGGATCAGCCCCAGCATTTT. Amino acids: CASSSGEGGLEDQPQHF.

The chain is built from TRBV19 and TRBJ1-1, with D perhaps TRBD1 (6 bases). Germline V lookup: CDR1 LNHDA, CDR2 SQIVND (reference sequence). The ends were cut back, 7 bases at V and 4 bases at J, with 19 bases in the middle. The CDR3 loop spans 15 amino acids. CDR3 coding DNA: TGTGCCAGTAACAAAATGACAGGATCGGGCACTGAAGCTTTCTTT. Translating it yields CASNKMTGSGTEAFF.

V usage is TRBV18 and J usage is TRBJ2-2; the D call may be TRBD1 or TRBD2 (5 bases each). Germline V lookup: CDR1 KGHSH, CDR2 LQKENI. The CDR3 extends over 15 amino acids. V was cut by 4 bases and J by 4 bases, with 13 bases left in between. The CDR3 spells CASSLGTVGTGELFF. The CDR3 DNA follows: TGTGCCAGCTCACTAGGGACCGTAGGCACCGGGGAGCTGTTTTTT.

The V and J genes are TRBV4-1 and TRBJ2-5; D may match TRBD1 or TRBD2 (6 bases each). This CDR3 is 15 amino acids long. Germline CDR1 MGHRA, CDR2 YSYEKL. V lost 7 bases and J 5 bases, leaving 20 bases between the germline ends. The CDR3 nucleotides are TGCGCCAGCACCCTTTCCGCGGGAAGGGGGGAGACCCAGTACTTC. Protein product: CASTLSAGRGETQYF.

V is TRBV7-3 and J is TRBJ1-4; D call uncertain. Trimming took 1 base from V and 3 from J, leaving 9 bases between them. The CDR3 extends over 15 amino acids. Germline CDR1 is SGHTA and CDR2 is FQGTGA. The CDR3 DNA is TGTGCCAGCAGCTTAAATGGAGGGTCTAATGAAAAACTGTTTTTT. This encodes CASSLNGGSNEKLFF.